This T cell receptor (beta chain) emerged from a study of regulatory T cells in long-lasting Graves disease (dated by TCRdb to the early 2020s). Turning to the overall study: Persistent Graves' disease was defined as antithyroid drug treatment for over 5 years with persistently positive TSH receptor autoantibodies. Patients with persistent Graves' disease were compared with patients with newly diagnosed Graves' disease using TCR sequencing and RNA sequencing of peripheral blood. The study took place in China and was registered as a clinical trial. A total of 33 samples underwent TCR sequencing, from about 13 patients with persistent Graves' disease and 20 patients with newly diagnosed Graves' disease. In the clinical cohort, patients with persistent Graves' disease had used antithyroid drugs for an average of about 10.3 years. The research as a whole found: The authors noted that the small sample size was a limitation that may lower accuracy. Sequencing and analysis were restricted to the TCR beta chain. TRBV28, TRBJ1-2 and TRBJ2-5 were preferentially used in persistent disease, while TRBV20-1 and TRBJ2-1 were favored in newly diagnosed disease. Patients with persistent disease shared more public clonotypes (under 3,000) than newly diagnosed patients did (around 930). Peripheral blood alone was examined, since thyroid tissue, which constituted the primary lesion, could not be accessed. Lower TCR Shannon entropy and fewer highly expanded clones were observed in persistent Graves' disease patients than in newly diagnosed patients, which suggested clonal expansion.

V loses 4 bases of germline sequence and J loses 6 bases, and the interval between the two ends is 13 bases. Spanning cysteine to phenylalanine, the CDR3 consists of 14 amino acids. Kept here is only the CDR3 DNA, which spans 42 bases and is read in frame from base 1. Reading the germline V gene gives CDR1 KGHSH and CDR2 LQKENI. Library preparation used multiplex PCR. The run used an Illumina HiSeq 4000. iRepertoire HTBI primers and Arm-PCR amplification of CDR3 regions were used to construct TCR beta libraries. Before sequencing, the PCR products went through gel purification. For the original study's pipeline: A total of 62 TRBV and 14 TRBJ segments were identified across samples and were used for gene usage analysis of CDR3 amino acid clonotypes. COPE and FqMerger were used to merge filtered high-quality paired reads into contigs. Contigs were aligned with BLAST to IMGT TRBV, TRBD and TRBJ reference genes, and CDR3 was defined per IMGT. Clonotypes above 0.1% frequency were classified as highly expanded clones. Repertoire diversity was measured by Shannon entropy, and V-J evenness by the Gini coefficient. A clonotype found in more than one individual was treated as public. TCRdb ran its own pipeline on the public reads, namely fastp trimming at Q25 and MiXCR clone calling, and kept in-frame beta chains. Every CDR3 protein is listed once, alongside the most common genes and DNA of its rows. TCRdb assigned the V and J calls; the authors' analysis was not used. Counted in this sample were a few hundred thousand distinct CDR3 sequences; around 21% of them appeared once. Approximately 60% of the sample comes from the top ten.

On this clonotype itself: Its antigen is still unknown. The sample holds no much larger clone one base away, and base qualities are not on file.

In the paper's terms, the time point label means: persistent/refractory GD, antithyroid drugs over 5 years with positive TRAb. For both TCR sequencing and RNA sequencing, RNA was extracted from PBMCs in TRIzol. The diagnosis of Graves' disease was made according to American Thyroid Association guidelines. Recruitment of patients was carried out at an endocrinology department in Xi'an, China. From each patient, around 9 milliliters of peripheral blood was collected into an EDTA anticoagulant tube. Ficoll Paque Plus density gradient separation was used to isolate PBMCs, and no further T cell sorting was performed. An Agilent 2100 Bioanalyzer and agarose gel were used to assess RNA quality, and a NanoDrop 2000 was used to measure RNA concentration.

Sequenced here: peripheral blood mononuclear cells (PBMCs), sampled when the disease was refractory, from a patient treated with antithyroid drugs. The TCR comes from a female donor with Graves disease. The rearrangement combines TRBV18 with TRBJ1-5; the best D guess is TRBD1, with 6 bases matching. CDR3 reads: CASSLQGWAQPQHF. The sequenced DNA is TGTGCCAGCTCACTACAGGGCTGGGCTCAGCCCCAGCATTTT.